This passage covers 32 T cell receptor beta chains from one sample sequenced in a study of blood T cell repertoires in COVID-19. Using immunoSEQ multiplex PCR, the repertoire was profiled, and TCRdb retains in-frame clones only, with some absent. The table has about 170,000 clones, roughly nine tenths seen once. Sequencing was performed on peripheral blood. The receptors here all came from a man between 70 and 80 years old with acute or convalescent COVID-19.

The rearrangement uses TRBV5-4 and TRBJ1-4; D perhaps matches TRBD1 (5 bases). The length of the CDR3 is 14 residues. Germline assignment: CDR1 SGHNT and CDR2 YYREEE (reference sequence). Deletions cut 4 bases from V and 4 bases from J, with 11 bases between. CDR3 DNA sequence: TGTGCCAGCAGCGCGGGACGGATTAATGAAAAACTGTTTTTT. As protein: CASSAGRINEKLFF.

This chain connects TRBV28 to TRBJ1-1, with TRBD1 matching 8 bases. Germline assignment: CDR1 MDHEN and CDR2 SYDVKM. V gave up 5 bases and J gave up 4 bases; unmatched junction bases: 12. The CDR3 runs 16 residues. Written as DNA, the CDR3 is TGTGCCAGCAGTCCCCAGGGGGCGGCCCGCGGCACTGAAGCTTTCTTT. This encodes CASSPQGAARGTEAFF. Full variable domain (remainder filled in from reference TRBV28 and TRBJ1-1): DVKVTQSSRYLVKRTGEKVFLECVQDMDHENMFWYRQDPGLGLRLIYFSYDVKMKEKGDIPEGYSVSREKKERFSLILESASTNQTSMYLCASSPQGAARGTEAFFGQGTRLTVV.

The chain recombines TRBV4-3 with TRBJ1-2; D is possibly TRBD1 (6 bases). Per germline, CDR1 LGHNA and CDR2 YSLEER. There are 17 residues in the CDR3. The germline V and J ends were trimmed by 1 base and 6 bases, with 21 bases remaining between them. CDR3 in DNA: TGCGCCAGCAGCCAAGGTTTTTCTCAGGGGCCCGCCCATGGCTACACCTTC. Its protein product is CASSQGFSQGPAHGYTF.

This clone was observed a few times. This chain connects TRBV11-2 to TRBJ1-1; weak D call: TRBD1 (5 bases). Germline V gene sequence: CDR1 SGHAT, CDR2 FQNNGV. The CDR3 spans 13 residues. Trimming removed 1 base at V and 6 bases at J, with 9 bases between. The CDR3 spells CASSLVPRAEAFF. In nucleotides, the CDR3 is TGTGCCAGCAGCTTAGTTCCCAGGGCTGAAGCTTTCTTT.

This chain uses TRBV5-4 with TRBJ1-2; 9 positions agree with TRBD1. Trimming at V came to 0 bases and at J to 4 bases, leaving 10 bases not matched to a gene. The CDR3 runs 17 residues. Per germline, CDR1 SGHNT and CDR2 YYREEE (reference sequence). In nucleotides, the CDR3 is TGTGCCAGCAGCTTGGCAACAGAACAGGGGGCGAGCTATGGCTACACCTTC. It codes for CASSLATEQGASYGYTF.

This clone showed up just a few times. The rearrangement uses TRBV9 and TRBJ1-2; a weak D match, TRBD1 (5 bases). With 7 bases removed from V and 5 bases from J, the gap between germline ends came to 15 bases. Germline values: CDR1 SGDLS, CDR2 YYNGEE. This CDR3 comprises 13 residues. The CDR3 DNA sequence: TGTGCCAGCCCCAGGGCAGAAGTTTATGGCTACACCTTC. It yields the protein CASPRAEVYGYTF.

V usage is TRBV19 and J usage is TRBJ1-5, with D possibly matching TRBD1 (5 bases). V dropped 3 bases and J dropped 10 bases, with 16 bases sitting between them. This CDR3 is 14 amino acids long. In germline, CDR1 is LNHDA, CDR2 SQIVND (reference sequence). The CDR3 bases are TGTGCCAGTAGTATCAAGGCAGGGCCGGTTCCCCAGCATTTT. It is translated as CASSIKAGPVPQHF.

CDR3 DNA sequence: TGTGCCAGCAGTGAAGCCGGGACTAGCGCCTACGAGCAGTACTTC. Amino acid sequence: CASSEAGTSAYEQYF. The chain is built from TRBV6-1 and TRBJ2-7; the match to TRBD2 covers 10 bases. The CDR3 contains 15 residues. Germline assignment: CDR1 MNHNS and CDR2 SASEGT. The V segment lost 0 bases and the J segment 2 bases; nucleotides outside the gene matches: 1.

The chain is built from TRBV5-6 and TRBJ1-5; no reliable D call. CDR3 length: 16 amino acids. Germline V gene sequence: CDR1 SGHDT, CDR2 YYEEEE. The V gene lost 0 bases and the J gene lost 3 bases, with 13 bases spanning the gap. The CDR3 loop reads CASSLGWQVTNQPQHF. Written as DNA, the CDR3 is TGTGCCAGCAGCTTGGGGTGGCAGGTGACCAATCAGCCCCAGCATTTT. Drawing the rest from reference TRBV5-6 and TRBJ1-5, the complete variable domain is DAGVTQSPTHLIKTRGQQVTLRCSPKSGHDTVSWYQQALGQGPQFIFQYYEEEERQRGNFPDRFSGHQFPNYSSELNVNALLLGDSALYLCASSLGWQVTNQPQHFGDGTRLSIL.

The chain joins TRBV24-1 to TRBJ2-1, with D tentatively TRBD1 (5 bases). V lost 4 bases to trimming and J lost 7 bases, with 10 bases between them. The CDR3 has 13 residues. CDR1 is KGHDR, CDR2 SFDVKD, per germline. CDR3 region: CATSEDNSNEQFF. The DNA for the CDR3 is TGTGCCACCAGTGAGGACAACAGTAATGAGCAGTTCTTC.

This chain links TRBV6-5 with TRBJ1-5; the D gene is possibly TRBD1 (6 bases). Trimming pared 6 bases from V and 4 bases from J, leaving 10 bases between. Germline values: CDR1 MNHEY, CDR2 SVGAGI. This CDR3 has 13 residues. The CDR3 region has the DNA TGTGCCAGCAGCCGGGACATTAATCAGCCCCAGCATTTT. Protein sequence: CASSRDINQPQHF.

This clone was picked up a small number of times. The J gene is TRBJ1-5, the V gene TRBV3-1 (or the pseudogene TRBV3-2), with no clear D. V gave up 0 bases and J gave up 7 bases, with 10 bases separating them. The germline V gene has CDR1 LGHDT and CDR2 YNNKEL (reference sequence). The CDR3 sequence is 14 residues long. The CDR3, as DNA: TGTGCCAGCAGCCAAGAGTTGGCGGAGCAGCCCCAGCATTTT. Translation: CASSQELAEQPQHF.

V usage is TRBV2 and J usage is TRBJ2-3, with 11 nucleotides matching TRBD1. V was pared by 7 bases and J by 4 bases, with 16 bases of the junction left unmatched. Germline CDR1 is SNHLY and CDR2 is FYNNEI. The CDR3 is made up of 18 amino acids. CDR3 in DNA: TGTGCCAGCACCCTATGGACAGGGGGCAGTGGCGGGTCAGATACGCAGTATTTT. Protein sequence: CASTLWTGGSGGSDTQYF.

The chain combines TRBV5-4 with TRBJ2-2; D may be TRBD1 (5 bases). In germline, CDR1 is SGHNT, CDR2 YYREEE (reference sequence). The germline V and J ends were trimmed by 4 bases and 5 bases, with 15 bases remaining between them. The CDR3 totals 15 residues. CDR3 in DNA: TGTGCCAGCAGCCCCGACCGACCAGGGACCGGGGAGCTGTTTTTT. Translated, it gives CASSPDRPGTGELFF.

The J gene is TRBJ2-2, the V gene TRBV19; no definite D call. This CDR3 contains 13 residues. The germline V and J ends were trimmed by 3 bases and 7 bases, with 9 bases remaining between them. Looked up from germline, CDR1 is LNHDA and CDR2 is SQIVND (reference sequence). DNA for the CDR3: TGTGCCAGTAGTATGGCAATTGACGGGGAGCTGTTTTTT. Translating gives CASSMAIDGELFF.

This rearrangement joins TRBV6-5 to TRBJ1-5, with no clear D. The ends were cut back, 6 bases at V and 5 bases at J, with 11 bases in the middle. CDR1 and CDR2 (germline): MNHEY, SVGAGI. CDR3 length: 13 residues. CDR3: CASREDGDQPQHF. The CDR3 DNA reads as TGTGCCAGCAGGGAGGACGGAGATCAGCCCCAGCATTTT.

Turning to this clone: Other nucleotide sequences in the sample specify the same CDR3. The CDR3 region is CAWSVQMNTEAFF. The CDR3 DNA sequence: TGTGCCTGGAGTGTACAGATGAACACTGAAGCTTTCTTT. The chain recombines TRBV30 with TRBJ1-1; D uncertain. The V and J ends lost 0 bases and 0 bases respectively, with 5 bases between them. CDR1 GTSNPN and CDR2 SVGIG come from the germline V gene (reference sequence). The CDR3 length is 13 residues.

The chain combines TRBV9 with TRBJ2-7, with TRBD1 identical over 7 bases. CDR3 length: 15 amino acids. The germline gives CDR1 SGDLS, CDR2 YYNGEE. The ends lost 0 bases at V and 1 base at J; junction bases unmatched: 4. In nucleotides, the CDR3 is TGTGCCAGCAGCGTAGGACAGGGCTTTTCCTACGAGCAGTACTTC. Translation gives CASSVGQGFSYEQYF.

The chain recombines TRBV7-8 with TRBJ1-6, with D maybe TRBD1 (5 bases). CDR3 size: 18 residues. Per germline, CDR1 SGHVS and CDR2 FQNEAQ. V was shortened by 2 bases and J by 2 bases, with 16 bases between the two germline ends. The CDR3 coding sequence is TGTGCCAGCAGCTTAAGGGGTCTGACAGAGACCTATAATTCACCCCTCCACTTT. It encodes CASSLRGLTETYNSPLHF.

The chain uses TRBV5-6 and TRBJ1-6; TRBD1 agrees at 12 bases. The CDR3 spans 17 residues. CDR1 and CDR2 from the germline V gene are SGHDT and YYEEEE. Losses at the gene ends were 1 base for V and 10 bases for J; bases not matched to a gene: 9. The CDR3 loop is CASSLFGTGGAGSPLHF. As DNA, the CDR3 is TGTGCCAGCAGCTTGTTTGGGACAGGGGGCGCGGGATCACCCCTCCACTTT.

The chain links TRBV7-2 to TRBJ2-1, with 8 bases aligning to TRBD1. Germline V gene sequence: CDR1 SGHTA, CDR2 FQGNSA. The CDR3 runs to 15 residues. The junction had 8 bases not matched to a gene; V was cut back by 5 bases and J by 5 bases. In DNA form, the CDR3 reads TGTGCCAGCAGCCTAAGGACAGGGTGGAACAATGAGCAGTTCTTC. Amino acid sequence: CASSLRTGWNNEQFF.

The CDR3: CASSRGQGYGYTF. The CDR3 region has the DNA TGTGCCAGCAGCCGGGGACAGGGCTATGGCTACACCTTC. This sequence joins TRBV12-3 or TRBV12-4 and TRBJ1-2; 9 nucleotides match TRBD1. This CDR3 region has 13 residues. V lost 6 bases and J lost 4; bases outside the gene matches: 3.

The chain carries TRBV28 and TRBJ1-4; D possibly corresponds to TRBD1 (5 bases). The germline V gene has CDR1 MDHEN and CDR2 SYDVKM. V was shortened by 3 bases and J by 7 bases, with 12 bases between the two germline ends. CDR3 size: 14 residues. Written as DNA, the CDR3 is TGTGCCAGCAGTTTGGGTCAGGGTGTTGAAAAACTGTTTTTT. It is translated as CASSLGQGVEKLFF.

The CDR3 sequence is CASSLDSYTEAFF. The CDR3, as DNA: TGTGCCAGCAGCTTGGACTCCTACACTGAAGCTTTCTTT. The V call is TRBV7-2, the J call TRBJ1-1; D is unclear. This CDR3 region has 13 residues. The V end lost 3 bases, the J end lost 3 bases, and 8 bases lay between the germline ends. CDR1 and CDR2 (germline): SGHTA, FQGNSA.

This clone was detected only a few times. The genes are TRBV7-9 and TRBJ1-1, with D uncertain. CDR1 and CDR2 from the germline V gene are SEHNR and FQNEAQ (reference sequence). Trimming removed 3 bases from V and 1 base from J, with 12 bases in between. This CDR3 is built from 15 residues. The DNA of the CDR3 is TGTGCCAGCAGCTTCATTAGCCGCTCGAACACTGAAGCTTTCTTT. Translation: CASSFISRSNTEAFF.

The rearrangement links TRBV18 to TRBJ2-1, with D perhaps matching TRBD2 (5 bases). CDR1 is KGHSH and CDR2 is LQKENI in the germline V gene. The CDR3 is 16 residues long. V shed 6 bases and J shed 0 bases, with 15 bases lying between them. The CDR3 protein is CASSPYGESSYNEQFF. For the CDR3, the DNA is TGTGCCAGCTCCCCTTACGGGGAAAGCTCCTACAATGAGCAGTTCTTC. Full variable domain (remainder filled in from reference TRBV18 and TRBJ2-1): NAGVMQNPRHLVRRRGQEARLRCSPMKGHSHVYWYRQLPEEGLKFMVYLQKENIIDESGMPKERFSAEFPKEGPSILRIQQVVRGDSAAYFCASSPYGESSYNEQFFGPGTRLTVL.

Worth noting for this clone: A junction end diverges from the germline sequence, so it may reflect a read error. The CDR3 DNA follows: TGCGCCAGCAGCTTGACACAGGGGGAGGGATCACCCCCCCACTTT. It encodes CASSLTQGEGSPPHF. V is TRBV5-1 and J is TRBJ1-6, with 8 nucleotides matching TRBD1. The CDR3 has 15 residues. Germline CDR1 and CDR2: SGHRS and YFSETQ. Full variable domain (missing parts from reference TRBV5-1 and TRBJ1-6): KAGVTQTPRYLIKTRGQQVTLSCSPISGHRSVSWYQQTPGQGLQFLFEYFSETQRNKGNFPGRFSGRQFSNSRSEMNVSTLELGDSALYLCASSLTQGEGSPPHFGNGTRLTVT.

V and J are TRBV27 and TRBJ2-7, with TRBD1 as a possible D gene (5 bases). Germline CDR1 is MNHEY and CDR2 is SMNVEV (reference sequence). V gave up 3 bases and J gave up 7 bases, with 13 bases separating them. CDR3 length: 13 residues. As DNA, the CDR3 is TGTGCCAGCAGTTTGTGGGGCTCAGGAGAGCAGTACTTC. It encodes CASSLWGSGEQYF.

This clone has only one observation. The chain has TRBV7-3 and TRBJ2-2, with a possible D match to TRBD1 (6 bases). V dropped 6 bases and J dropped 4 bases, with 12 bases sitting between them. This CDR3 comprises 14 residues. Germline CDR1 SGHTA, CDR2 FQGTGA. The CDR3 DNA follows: TGTGCCAGCAGAGCCCCAGGGGTCACCGGGGAGCTGTTTTTT. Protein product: CASRAPGVTGELFF.

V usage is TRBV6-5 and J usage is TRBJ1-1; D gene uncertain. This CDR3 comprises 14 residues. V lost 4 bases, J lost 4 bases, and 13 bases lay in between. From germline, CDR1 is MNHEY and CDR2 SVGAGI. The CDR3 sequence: CASSSGGRTTEAFF. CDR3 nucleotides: TGTGCCAGCAGTTCCGGAGGCAGGACCACTGAAGCTTTCTTT.

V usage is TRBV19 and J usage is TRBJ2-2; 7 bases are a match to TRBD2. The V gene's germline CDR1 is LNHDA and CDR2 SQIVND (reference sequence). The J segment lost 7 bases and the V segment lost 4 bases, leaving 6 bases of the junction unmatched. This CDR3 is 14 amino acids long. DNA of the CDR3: TGTGCCAGTAGTACTAGCGGTGGGGTCGGGGAGCTGTTTTTT. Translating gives CASSTSGGVGELFF.

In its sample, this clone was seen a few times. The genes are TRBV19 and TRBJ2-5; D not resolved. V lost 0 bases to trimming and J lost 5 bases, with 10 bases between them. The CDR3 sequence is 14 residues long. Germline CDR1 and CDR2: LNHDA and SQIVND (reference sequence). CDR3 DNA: TGTGCCAGTAGTATAGAAGGAGCCCGGGAGACCCAGTACTTC. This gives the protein CASSIEGARETQYF.